The TCR beta chain described here comes from a study of CD8+CD57+ T cells in acquired aplastic anemia. Overall study context: When averaged, DNA from sorted CD4+ and CD8+ cells came to around 3.1 ug. Findings and limits, study-wide: Patients and controls had CD8+ Simpson's diversity values that were not significantly distinct.

Worth noting for this clonotype: Its antigen is still unknown.

The length of the CDR3 is 14 residues. Between the trimmed V and J ends, which lost 5 bases and 1 base, there was a span of 10 bases. Looked up from germline, CDR1 is KGHDR and CDR2 is SFDVKD. The use of genomic DNA as template underpinned the TCR beta VDJ and CDR3 profiling. TCRdb processed the reads anew with MiXCR; each CDR3 protein has one entry. This table holds a few hundred thousand distinct CDR3 sequences, around 63% found once. The source is a human donor in good health. This chain connects TRBV24-1 to TRBJ1-1; possible D gene TRBD1, 6 bases. Sequenced: sorted CD4+, CD8+, or CD8+CD57+ T cells (not recorded which) from PBMCs. The CDR3 loop is CATSAGTSNTEAFF. The DNA for the CDR3 is TGTGCCACCAGTGCCGGGACATCGAACACTGAAGCTTTCTTT.